The clone carrying this T cell receptor beta chain was recorded many times. Antigen specificity is unknown. This CDR3 region has 13 residues. CDR1 is SGHRS and CDR2 is YFSETQ in the germline V gene. V gave up 0 bases and J gave up 6 bases; unmatched junction bases: 3. Sample barcodes and UMIs were carried by the TCR alpha and TCR beta cDNA libraries that 5'RACE generated with constant-segment primers. Each CDR3 protein gets one entry after TCRdb re-called the 5' RACE reads with MiXCR. The repertoire holds a few hundred thousand distinct CDR3 sequences, with about 16% as singletons. The sample originates from a study of T-cell memory formation after mild COVID-19. Overall study context: In these data, TCR clusters were largely donor specific.

Study-wide results and caveats: Contracting clones from day 15 to 85 had balanced CD4/CD8; later expanders favoured CD4+. Contracting CD4+ clones lay largely in CM and EM, with CD8+ ones residing in EMRA.

J is TRBJ2-7 and V is TRBV5-1, with TRBD2 identical over 7 bases. This TCR came from a man aged 18 to 29 who had mild COVID-19 (a few samples of this study predate the infection). Cell type and time point are not known. Sample: PBMCs or a T cell subset sorted from them (not recorded which). CDR3 bases: TGCGCCAGCAGCTTGGGACTAGCCGTCGAGCAGTACTTC. The encoded protein is CASSLGLAVEQYF.